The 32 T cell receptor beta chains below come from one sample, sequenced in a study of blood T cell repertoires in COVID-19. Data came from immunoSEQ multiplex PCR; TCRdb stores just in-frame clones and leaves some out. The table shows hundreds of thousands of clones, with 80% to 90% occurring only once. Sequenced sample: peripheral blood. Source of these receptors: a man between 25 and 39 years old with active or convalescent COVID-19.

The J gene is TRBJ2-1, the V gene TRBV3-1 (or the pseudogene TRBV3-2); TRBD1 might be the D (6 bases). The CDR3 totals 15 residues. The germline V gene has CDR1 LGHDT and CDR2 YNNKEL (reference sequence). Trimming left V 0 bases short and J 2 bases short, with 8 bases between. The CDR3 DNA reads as TGTGCCAGCAGCCAAGATGGACAGCCCTACAATGAGCAGTTCTTC. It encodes CASSQDGQPYNEQFF.

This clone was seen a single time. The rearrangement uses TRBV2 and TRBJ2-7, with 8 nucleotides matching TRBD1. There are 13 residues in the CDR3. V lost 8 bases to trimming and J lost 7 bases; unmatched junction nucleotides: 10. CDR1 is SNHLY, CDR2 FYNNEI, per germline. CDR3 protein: CASGDRPAGEQYF. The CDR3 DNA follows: TGTGCCAGCGGGGACAGGCCGGCGGGAGAGCAGTACTTC.

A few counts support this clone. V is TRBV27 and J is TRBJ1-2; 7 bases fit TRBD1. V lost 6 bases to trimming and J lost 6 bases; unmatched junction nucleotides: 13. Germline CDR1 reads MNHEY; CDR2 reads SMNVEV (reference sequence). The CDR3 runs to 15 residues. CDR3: CASRISLGTVNGYTF. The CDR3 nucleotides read TGTGCCAGCAGGATATCACTCGGGACAGTTAATGGCTACACCTTC.

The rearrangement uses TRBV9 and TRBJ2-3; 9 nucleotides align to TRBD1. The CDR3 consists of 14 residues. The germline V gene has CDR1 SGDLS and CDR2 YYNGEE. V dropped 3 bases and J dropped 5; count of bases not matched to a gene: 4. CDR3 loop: CASSARQGVDTQYF. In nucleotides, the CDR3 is TGTGCCAGCAGCGCTCGACAGGGGGTAGATACGCAGTATTTT.

The CDR3 region is CASSENRSSGGKETQYF. The CDR3 coding sequence is TGTGCCAGCAGTGAGAATCGGTCTAGCGGGGGAAAAGAGACCCAGTACTTC. The V and J genes are TRBV6-1 and TRBJ2-5, with TRBD2 matching over 10 bases. The CDR3 runs 17 residues. V trimming: 3 bases; J trimming: 3 bases; junction bases outside the gene matches: 10. Germline V lookup: CDR1 MNHNS, CDR2 SASEGT.

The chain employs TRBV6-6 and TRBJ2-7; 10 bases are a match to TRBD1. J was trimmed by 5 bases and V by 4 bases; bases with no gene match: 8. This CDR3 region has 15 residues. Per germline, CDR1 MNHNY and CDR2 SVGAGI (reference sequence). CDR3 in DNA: TGTGCCAGCAGTTCCCCTCGGACAGGGGGAGACGAGCAGTACTTC. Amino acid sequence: CASSSPRTGGDEQYF.

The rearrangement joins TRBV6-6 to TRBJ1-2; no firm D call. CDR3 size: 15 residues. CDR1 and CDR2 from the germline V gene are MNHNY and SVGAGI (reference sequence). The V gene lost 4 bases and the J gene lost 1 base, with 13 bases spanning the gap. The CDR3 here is CASSSLGRINYGYTF. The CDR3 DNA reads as TGTGCCAGCAGTTCCTTGGGCAGAATTAACTATGGCTACACCTTC.

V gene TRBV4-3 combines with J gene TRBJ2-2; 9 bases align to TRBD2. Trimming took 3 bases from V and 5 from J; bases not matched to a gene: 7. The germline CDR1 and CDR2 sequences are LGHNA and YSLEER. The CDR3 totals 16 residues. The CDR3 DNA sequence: TGCGCCAGCAGCCAGGCGATAGCGGGAGATACCGGGGAGCTGTTTTTT. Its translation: CASSQAIAGDTGELFF.

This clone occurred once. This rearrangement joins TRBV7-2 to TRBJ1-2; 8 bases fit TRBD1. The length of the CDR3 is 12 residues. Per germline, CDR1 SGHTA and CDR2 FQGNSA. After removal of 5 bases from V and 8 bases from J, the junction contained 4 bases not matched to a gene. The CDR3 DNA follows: TGTGCCAGCAGCCCCCGGACAGGGGGCTACACCTTC. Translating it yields CASSPRTGGYTF. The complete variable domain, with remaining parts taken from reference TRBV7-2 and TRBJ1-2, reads GAGVSQSPSNKVTEKGKDVELRCDPISGHTALYWYRQSLGQGLEFLIYFQGNSAPDKSGLPSDRFSAERTGGSVSTLTIQRTQQEDSAVYLCASSPRTGGYTFGSGTRLTVV.

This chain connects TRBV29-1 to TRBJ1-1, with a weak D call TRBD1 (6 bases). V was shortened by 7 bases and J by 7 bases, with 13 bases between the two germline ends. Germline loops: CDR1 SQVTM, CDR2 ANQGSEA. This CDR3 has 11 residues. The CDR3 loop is CSGLTGVEAFF. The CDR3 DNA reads TGCAGCGGGCTGACAGGAGTTGAAGCTTTCTTT.

The DNA of the CDR3 is TGTGCCACCAGTGAACCCGGGACAGGGATCAATCAGCCCCAGCATTTT. This codes for CATSEPGTGINQPQHF. The chain employs TRBV24-1 and TRBJ1-5; 9 bases are a match to TRBD1. CDR3 size: 16 residues. Germline V lookup: CDR1 KGHDR, CDR2 SFDVKD. V lost 4 bases and J lost 3; bases outside the gene matches: 6.

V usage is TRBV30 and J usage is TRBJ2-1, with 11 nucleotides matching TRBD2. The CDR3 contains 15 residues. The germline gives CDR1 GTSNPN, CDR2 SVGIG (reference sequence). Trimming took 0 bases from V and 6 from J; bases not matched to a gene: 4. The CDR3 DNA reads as TGTGCCTGGAGTGTAGGACTAGCGGGCCCCAATGAGCAGTTCTTC. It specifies CAWSVGLAGPNEQFF.

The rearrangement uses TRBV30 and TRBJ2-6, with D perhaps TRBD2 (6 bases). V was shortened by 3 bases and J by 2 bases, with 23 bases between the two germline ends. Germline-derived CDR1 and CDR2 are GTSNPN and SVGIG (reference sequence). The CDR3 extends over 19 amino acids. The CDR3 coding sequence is TGTGCCTGGAGCGGGGCCCTAGGGCTAGCGCTGGCTGGGGCCAACGTCCTGACTTTC. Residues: CAWSGALGLALAGANVLTF.

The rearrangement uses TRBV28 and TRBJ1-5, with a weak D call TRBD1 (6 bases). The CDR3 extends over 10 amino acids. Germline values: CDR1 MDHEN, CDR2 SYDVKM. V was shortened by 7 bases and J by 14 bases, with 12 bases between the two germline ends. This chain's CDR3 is CASMERDKHF. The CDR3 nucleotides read TGTGCCAGCATGGAGCGGGACAAGCATTTT.

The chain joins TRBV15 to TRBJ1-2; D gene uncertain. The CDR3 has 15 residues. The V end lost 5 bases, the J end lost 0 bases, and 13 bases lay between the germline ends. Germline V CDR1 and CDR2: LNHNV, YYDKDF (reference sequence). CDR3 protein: CATSRFSRTNYGYTF. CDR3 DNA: TGTGCCACCAGCCGGTTTTCTAGGACTAACTATGGCTACACCTTC.

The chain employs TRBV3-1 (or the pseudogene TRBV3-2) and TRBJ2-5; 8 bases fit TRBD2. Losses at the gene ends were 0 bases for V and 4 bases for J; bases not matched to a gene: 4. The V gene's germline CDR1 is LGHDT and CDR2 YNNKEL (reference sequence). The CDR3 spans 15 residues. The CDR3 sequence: CASSQDSGAGETQYF. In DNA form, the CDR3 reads TGTGCCAGCAGCCAAGATAGCGGGGCCGGAGAGACCCAGTACTTC.

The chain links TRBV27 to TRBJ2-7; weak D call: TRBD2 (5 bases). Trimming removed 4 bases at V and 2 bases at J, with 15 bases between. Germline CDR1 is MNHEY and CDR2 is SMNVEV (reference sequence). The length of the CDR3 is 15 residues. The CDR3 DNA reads TGTGCCAGCAGTTCCGGTGGCGGGTATCCCTACGAGCAGTACTTC. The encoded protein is CASSSGGGYPYEQYF.

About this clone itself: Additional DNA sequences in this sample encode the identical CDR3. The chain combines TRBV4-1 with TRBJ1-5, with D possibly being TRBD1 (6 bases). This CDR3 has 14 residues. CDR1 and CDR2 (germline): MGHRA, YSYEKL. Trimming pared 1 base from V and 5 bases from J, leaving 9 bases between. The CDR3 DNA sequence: TGCGCCAGCAGCCAAGGGCAGGGGTATCAGCCCCAGCATTTT. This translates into CASSQGQGYQPQHF.

The CDR3 loop reads CASSLVGLPQETQYF. CDR3 in DNA: TGTGCCAGCAGCTTGGTGGGACTTCCACAAGAGACCCAGTACTTC. V is TRBV5-5 and J is TRBJ2-5; D perhaps matches TRBD2 (6 bases). Germline values: CDR1 SGHKS, CDR2 YYEKEE (reference sequence). The length of the CDR3 is 15 residues. Trimming pared 0 bases from V and 2 bases from J, leaving 11 bases between.

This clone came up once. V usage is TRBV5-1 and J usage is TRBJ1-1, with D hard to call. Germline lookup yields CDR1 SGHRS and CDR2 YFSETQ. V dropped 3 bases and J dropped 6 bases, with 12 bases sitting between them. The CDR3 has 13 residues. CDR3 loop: CASSWESGSEAFF. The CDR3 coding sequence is TGCGCCAGCAGCTGGGAGTCAGGCTCTGAAGCTTTCTTT.

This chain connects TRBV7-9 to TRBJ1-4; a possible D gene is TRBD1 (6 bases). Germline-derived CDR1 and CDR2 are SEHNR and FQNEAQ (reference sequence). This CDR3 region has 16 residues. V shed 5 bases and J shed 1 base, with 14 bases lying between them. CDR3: CASSPAGELTNEKLFF. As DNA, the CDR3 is TGTGCCAGCAGCCCGGCAGGGGAACTAACTAATGAAAAACTGTTTTTT. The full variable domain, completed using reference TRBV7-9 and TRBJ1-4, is DTGVSQNPRHKITKRGQNVTFRCDPISEHNRLYWYRQTLGQGPEFLTYFQNEAQLEKSRLLSDRFSAERPKGSFSTLEIQRTEQGDSAMYLCASSPAGELTNEKLFFGSGTQLSVL.

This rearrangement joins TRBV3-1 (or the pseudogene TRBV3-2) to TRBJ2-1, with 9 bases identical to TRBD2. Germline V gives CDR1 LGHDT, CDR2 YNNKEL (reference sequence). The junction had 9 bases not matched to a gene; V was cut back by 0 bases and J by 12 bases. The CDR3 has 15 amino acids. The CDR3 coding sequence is TGTGCCAGCAGCCAAGATTGGCGGGAGGGCCGGGGGCAGTTCTTC. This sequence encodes CASSQDWREGRGQFF.

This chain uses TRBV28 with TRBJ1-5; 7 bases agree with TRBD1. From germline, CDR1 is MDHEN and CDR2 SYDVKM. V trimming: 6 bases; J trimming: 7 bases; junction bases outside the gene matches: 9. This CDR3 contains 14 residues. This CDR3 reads CASRIDRVGQPQHF. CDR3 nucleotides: TGTGCCAGCAGGATCGACAGGGTCGGCCAGCCCCAGCATTTT.

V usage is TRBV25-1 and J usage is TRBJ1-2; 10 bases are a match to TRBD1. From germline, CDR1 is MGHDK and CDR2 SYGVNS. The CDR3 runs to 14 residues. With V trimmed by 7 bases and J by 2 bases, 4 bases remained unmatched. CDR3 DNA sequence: TGTGCCAGCAATGGACAGGGGGAGAACTATGGCTACACCTTC. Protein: CASNGQGENYGYTF.

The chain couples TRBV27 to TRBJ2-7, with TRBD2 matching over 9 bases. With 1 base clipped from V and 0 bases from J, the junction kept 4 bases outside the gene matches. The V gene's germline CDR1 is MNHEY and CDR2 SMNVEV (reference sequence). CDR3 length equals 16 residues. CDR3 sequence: CASSLWGSGSSYEQYF. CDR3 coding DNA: TGTGCCAGCAGTTTATGGGGTAGCGGGAGCTCCTACGAGCAGTACTTC.

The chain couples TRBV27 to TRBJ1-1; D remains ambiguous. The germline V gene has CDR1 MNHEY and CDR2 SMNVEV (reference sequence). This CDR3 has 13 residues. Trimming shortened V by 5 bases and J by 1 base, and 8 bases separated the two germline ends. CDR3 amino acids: CASSLPGNTEAFF. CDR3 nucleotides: TGTGCCAGCAGTCTACCCGGGAACACTGAAGCTTTCTTT.

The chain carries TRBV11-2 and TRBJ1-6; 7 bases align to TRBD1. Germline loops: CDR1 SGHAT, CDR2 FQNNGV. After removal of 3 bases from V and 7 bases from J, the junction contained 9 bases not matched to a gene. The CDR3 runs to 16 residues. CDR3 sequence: CASSLRGPLANSPLHF. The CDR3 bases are TGTGCCAGCAGCTTGAGGGGGCCCCTGGCGAATTCACCCCTCCACTTT.

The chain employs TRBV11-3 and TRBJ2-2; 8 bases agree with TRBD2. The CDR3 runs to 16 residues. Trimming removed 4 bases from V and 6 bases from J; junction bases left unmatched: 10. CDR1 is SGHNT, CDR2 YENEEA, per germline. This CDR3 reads CASSSAPGGGPGELFF. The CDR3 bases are TGTGCCAGCAGCTCGGCCCCGGGCGGGGGGCCCGGGGAGCTGTTTTTT.

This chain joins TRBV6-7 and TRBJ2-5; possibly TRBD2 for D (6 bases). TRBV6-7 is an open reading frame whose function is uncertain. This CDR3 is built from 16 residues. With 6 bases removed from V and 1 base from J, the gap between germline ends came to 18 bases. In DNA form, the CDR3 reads TGTGCCAGCAGGGCTTGCGGCGGGGACTTCCAAGAGACCCAGTACTTC. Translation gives CASRACGGDFQETQYF.

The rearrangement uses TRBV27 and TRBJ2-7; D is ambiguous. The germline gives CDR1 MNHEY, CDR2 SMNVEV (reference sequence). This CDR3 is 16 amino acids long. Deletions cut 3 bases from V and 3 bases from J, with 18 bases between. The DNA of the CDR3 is TGTGCCAGCAGTTTTAACCCAACGGTCCCTAGCTACGAGCAGTACTTC. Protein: CASSFNPTVPSYEQYF.

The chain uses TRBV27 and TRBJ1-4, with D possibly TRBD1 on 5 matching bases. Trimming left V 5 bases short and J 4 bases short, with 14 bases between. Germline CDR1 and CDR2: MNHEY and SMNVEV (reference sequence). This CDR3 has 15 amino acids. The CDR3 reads CASSHRGLFNEKLFF. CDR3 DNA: TGTGCCAGCAGTCATAGGGGACTTTTTAATGAAAAACTGTTTTTT.

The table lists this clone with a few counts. The CDR3: CAGASGRNYEQYF. The CDR3, as DNA: TGCGCCGGTGCTAGCGGGAGAAACTACGAGCAGTACTTC. The chain employs TRBV10-2 and TRBJ2-7; 10 positions agree with TRBD2. The V segment lost 11 bases and the J segment 3 bases; nucleotides outside the gene matches: 7. Germline CDR1 is WSHSY and CDR2 is SAAADI. This CDR3 is 13 amino acids long.